This T cell receptor (beta chain) was retrieved from a study of T-cell memory formation after mild COVID-19. Study conclusions and caveats: Largely, contracting CD4+ clones fell within CM and EM, and contracting CD8+ clones within EMRA. Proof of SARS-CoV-2 specificity was absent for the second-wave clones that crested on day 37.

5'RACE with constant-segment primers built TCRalpha and TCRbeta cDNA libraries with UMIs. MiXCR, applied by TCRdb to the 5' RACE reads, yields one record per CDR3 protein. The data contain about 14,000 distinct CDR3 sequences, approximately 20% of them singletons. Germline V gene lookup returns CDR1 SGHRS and CDR2 YFSETQ. The V and J ends lost 4 bases and 5 bases respectively, with 18 bases between them. This CDR3 is built from 15 residues. As regards this clonotype: The antigen remains undetermined.

This TCR was sampled from an adult woman who had mild COVID-19 (a few samples of this study predate the infection). Cell type and time point are not known. The V gene is TRBV5-1, the J gene TRBJ2-5; D perhaps matches TRBD2 (6 bases). Specimen: PBMCs or a T cell subset sorted from them (not recorded which). The CDR3 DNA reads as TGCGCCAGCAGCCCCTCAGCGGGTTTCGCGGAGACCCAGTACTTC. It translates to CASSPSAGFAETQYF.